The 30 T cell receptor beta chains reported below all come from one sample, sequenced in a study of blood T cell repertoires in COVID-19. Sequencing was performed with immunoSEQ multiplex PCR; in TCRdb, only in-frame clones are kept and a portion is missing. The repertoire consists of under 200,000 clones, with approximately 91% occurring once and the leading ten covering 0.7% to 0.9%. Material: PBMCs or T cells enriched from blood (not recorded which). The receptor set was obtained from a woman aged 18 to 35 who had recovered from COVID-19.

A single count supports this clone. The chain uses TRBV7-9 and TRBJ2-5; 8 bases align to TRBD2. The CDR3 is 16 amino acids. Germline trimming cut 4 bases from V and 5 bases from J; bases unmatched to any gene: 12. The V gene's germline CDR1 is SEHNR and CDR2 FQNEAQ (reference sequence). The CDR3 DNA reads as TGTGCCAGCAGCTCCGGGGTGGCGGGAGGATGGGAGACCCAGTACTTC. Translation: CASSSGVAGGWETQYF.

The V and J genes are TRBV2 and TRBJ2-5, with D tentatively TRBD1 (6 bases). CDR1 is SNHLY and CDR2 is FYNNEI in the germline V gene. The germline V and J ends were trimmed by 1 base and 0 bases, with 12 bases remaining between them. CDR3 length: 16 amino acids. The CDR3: CASSEGAGTNQETQYF. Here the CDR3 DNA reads TGTGCCAGCAGTGAAGGAGCCGGGACAAACCAAGAGACCCAGTACTTC.

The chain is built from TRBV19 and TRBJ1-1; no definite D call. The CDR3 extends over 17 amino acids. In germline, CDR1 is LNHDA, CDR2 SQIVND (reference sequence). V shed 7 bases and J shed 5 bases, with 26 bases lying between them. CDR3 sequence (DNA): TGTGCCAGTATCAGGCCCCCTGGTGGCGAGGGAGATACTGAAGCTTTCTTT. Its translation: CASIRPPGGEGDTEAFF.

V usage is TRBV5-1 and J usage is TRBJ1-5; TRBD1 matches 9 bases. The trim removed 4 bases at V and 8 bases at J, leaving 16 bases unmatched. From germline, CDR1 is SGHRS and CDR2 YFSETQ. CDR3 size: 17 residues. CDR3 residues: CASSPGQGAALIEPQHF. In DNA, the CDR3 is TGCGCCAGCAGCCCGGGACAGGGAGCCGCCTTGATAGAGCCCCAGCATTTT.

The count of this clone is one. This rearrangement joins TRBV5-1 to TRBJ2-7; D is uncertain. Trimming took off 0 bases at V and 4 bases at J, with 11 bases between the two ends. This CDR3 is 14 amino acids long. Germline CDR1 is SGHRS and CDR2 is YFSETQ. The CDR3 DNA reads TGCGCCAGCAGCTTGGAAGAGTTCAGGTACGAGCAGTACTTC. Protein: CASSLEEFRYEQYF.

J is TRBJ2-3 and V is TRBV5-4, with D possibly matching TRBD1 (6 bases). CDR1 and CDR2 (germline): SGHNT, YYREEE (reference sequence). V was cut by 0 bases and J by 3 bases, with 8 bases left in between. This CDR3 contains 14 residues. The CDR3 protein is CASSLVQGTDTQYF. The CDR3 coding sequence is TGTGCCAGCAGCTTGGTGCAGGGGACAGATACGCAGTATTTT.

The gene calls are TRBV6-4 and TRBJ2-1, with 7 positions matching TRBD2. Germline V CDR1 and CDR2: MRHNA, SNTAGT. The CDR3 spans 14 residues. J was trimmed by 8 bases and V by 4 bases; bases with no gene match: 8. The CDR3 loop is CASSGDGRFDEQFF. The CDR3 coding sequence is TGTGCCAGCAGTGGTGACGGGAGGTTCGATGAGCAGTTCTTC.

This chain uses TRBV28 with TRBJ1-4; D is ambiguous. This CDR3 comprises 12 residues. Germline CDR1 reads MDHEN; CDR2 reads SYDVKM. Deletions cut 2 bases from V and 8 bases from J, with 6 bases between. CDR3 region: CASSLGREKLFF. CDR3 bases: TGTGCCAGCAGTTTAGGGAGGGAAAAACTGTTTTTT.

The CDR3 here is CASSKGRDSYEQYF. The CDR3 DNA reads as TGTGCCAGCAGCAAAGGCAGGGACTCCTACGAGCAGTACTTC. This rearrangement joins TRBV21-1 to TRBJ2-7; whether TRBD1, the table's D call, matches the DNA was not checked. TRBV21-1 is shown as a pseudogene. This CDR3 comprises 14 residues.

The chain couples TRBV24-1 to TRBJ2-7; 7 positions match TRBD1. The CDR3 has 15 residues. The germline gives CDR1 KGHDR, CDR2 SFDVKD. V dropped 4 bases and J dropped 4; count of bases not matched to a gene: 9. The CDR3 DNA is TGTGCCACCAGTGACTCCCGGACAGGCTCTTACGAGCAGTACTTC. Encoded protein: CATSDSRTGSYEQYF.

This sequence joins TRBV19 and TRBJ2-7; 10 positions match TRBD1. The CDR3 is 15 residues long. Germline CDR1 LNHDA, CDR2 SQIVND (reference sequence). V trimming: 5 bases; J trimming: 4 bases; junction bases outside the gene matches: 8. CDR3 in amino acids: CASSFLDRGGYEQYF. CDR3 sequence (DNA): TGTGCCAGTAGTTTTCTGGACAGGGGGGGATACGAGCAGTACTTC.

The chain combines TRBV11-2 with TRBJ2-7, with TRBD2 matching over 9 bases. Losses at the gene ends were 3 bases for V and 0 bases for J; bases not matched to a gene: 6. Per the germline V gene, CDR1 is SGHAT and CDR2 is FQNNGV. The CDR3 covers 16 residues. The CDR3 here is CASSLDSGGFSYEQYF. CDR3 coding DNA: TGTGCCAGCAGCTTGGATAGCGGGGGCTTCTCCTACGAGCAGTACTTC.

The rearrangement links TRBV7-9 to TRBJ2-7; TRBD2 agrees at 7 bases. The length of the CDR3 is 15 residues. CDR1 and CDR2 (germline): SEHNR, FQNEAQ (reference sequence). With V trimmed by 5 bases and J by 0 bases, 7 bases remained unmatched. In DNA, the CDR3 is TGTGCCAGCAGCAGCACTAGCGAGGGCTCCTACGAGCAGTACTTC. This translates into CASSSTSEGSYEQYF.

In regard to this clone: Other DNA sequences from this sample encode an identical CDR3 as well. The CDR3 region is CASSLGPPGNYGYTF. DNA of the CDR3: TGCGCCAGCAGCTTGGGCCCCCCGGGGAACTATGGCTACACCTTC. The rearrangement uses TRBV5-1 and TRBJ1-2; D not certain. Germline CDR1 is SGHRS and CDR2 is YFSETQ. V gave up 0 bases and J gave up 2 bases, with 11 bases separating them. The CDR3 is made up of 15 amino acids.

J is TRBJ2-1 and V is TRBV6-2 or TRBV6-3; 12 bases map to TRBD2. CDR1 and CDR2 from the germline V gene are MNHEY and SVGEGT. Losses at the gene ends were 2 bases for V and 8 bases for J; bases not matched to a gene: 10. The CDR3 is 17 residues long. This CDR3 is CASSYGASGRADYEQFF. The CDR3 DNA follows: TGTGCCAGCAGTTACGGGGCTAGCGGGAGGGCCGACTATGAGCAGTTCTTC.

CDR3 region: CAIKTREMDEQYF. CDR3 nucleotides: TGTGCCATCAAAACTCGTGAAATGGACGAGCAGTACTTC. The chain has TRBV10-3 and TRBJ2-7; D is undetermined. The V gene lost 7 bases and the J gene lost 5 bases, with 15 bases spanning the gap. In germline, CDR1 is ENHRY, CDR2 SYGVKD. The CDR3 loop spans 13 amino acids.

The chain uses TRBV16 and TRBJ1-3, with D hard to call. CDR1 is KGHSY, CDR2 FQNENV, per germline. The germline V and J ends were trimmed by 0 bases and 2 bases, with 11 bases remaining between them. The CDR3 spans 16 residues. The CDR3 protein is CASSQSRGFAGNTIYF. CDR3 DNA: TGTGCCAGCAGCCAATCGCGAGGGTTCGCTGGAAACACCATATATTTT.

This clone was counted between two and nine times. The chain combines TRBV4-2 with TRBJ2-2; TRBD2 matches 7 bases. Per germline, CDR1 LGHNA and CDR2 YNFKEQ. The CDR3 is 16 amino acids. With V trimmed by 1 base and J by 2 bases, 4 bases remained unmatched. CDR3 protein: CASSQGLADNTGELFF. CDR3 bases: TGTGCCAGCAGCCAAGGGCTAGCGGATAACACCGGGGAGCTGTTTTTT.

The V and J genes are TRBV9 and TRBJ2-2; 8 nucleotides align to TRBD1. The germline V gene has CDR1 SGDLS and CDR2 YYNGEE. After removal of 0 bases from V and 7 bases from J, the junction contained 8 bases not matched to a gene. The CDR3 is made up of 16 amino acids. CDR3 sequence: CASSVGGRGRNGELFF. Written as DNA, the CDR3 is TGTGCCAGCAGCGTAGGAGGCAGGGGGCGGAACGGGGAGCTGTTTTTT.

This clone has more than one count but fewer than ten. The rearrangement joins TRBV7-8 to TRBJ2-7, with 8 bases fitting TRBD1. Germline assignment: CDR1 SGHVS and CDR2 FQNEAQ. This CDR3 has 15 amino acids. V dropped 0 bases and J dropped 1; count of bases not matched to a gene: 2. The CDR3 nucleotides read TGTGCCAGCAGCTTAGCAGACAGGGGTTCCTACGAGCAGTACTTC. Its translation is CASSLADRGSYEQYF.

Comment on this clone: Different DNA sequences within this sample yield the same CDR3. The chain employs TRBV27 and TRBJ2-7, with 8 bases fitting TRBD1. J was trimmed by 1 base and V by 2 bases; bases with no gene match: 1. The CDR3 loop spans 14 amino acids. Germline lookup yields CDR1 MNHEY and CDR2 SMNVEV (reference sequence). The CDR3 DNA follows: TGTGCCAGCAGTTTAACAGGGGGTTCCTACGAGCAGTACTTC. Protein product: CASSLTGGSYEQYF.

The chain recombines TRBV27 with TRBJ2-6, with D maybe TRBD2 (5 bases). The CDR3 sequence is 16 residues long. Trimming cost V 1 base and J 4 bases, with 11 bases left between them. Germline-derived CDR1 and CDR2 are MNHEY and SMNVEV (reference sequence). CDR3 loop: CASSLLGSTGANVLTF. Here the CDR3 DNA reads TGTGCCAGCAGTTTATTGGGGAGCACGGGGGCCAACGTCCTGACTTTC.

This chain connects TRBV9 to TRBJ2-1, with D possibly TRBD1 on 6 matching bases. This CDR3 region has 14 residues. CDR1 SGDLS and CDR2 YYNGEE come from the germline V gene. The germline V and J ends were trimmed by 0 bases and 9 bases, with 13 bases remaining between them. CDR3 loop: CASSVVQGNGEQFF. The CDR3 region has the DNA TGTGCCAGCAGCGTAGTACAGGGTAATGGTGAGCAGTTCTTC.

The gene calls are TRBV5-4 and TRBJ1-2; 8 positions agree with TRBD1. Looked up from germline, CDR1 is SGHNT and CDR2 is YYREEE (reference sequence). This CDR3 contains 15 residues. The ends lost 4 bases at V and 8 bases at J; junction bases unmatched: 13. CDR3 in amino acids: CASSHARTGQEGYTF. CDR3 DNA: TGTGCCAGCAGCCACGCCAGGACAGGGCAAGAAGGCTACACCTTC. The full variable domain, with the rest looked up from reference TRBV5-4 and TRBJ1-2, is ETGVTQSPTHLIKTRGQQVTLRCSSQSGHNTVSWYQQALGQGPQFIFQYYREEENGRGNFPPRFSGLQFPNYSSELNVNALELDDSALYLCASSHARTGQEGYTFGSGTRLTVV.

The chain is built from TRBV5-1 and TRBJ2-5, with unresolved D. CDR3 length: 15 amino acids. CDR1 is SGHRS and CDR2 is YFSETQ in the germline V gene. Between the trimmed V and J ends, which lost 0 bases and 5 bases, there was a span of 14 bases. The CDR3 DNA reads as TGCGCCAGCAGCTTGGCTCGTCTTAGCCAGGAGACCCAGTACTTC. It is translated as CASSLARLSQETQYF.

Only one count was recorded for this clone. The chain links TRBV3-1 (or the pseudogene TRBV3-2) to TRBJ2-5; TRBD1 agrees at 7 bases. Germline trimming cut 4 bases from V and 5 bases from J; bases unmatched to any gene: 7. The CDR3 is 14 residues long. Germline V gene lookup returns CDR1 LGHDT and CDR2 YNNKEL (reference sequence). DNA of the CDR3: TGTGCCAGCAGCCCTCCGGACAGGAAGGAGACCCAGTACTTC. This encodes CASSPPDRKETQYF.

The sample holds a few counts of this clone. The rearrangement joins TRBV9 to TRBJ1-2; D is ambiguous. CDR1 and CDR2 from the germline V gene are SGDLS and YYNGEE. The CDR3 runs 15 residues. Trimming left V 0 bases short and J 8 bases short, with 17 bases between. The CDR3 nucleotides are TGTGCCAGCAGCGTAGGTCGAGGGTCAGGTGGGGGCTACACCTTC. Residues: CASSVGRGSGGGYTF.

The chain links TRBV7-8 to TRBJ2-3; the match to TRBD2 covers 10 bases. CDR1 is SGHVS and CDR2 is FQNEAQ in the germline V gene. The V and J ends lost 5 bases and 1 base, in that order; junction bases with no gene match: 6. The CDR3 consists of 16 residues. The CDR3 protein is CASSTMLAGGTDTQYF. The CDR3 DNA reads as TGTGCCAGCAGCACCATGCTAGCGGGGGGCACAGATACGCAGTATTTT. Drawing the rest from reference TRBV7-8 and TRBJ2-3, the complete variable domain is GAGVSQSPRYKVAKRGQDVALRCDPISGHVSLFWYQQALGQGPEFLTYFQNEAQLDKSGLPSDRFFAERPEGSVSTLKIQRTQQEDSAVYLCASSTMLAGGTDTQYFGPGTRLTVL.

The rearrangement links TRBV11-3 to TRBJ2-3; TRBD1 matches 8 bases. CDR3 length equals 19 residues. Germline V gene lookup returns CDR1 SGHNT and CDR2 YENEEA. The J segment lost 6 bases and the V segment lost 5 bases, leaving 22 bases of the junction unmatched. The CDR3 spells CASSENPTGTGARGDTQYF. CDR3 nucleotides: TGTGCCAGCAGCGAAAACCCTACCGGGACAGGTGCCCGCGGGGATACGCAGTATTTT.

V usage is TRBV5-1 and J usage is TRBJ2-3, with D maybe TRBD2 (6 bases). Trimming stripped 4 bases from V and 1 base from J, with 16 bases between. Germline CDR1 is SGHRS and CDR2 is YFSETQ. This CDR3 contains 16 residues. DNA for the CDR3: TGCGCCAGCAGCGGCGGGAACCGTCTCGGCACAGATACGCAGTATTTT. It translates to CASSGGNRLGTDTQYF.